The 27 T cell receptor beta chains below all came from one sample that was sequenced in a study of regulatory T cells in long-lasting Graves disease. The time point is: newly diagnosed GD, antithyroid drugs for less than 3 months. The TCR library was made from RNA that had been extracted from PBMCs in TRIzol. Through Arm-PCR of CDR3 regions and iRepertoire HTBI primers, TCR beta libraries were built. TCRdb reanalysed the multiplex PCR reads using MiXCR and keeps one entry per CDR3 protein. The sample holds about 420,000 distinct CDR3 sequences, about a sixth seen once. The same data also contributed to another study, on T cells in Graves' hyperthyroidism and ophthalmopathy.

Sequenced here: peripheral blood mononuclear cells (PBMCs), sampled at new diagnosis, from a patient treated with antithyroid drugs. Receptors originate from a woman aged 18-35 years with Graves disease.

The rearrangement uses TRBV5-5 and TRBJ2-1; TRBD2 agrees at 7 bases. CDR3 length: 16 amino acids. CDR1 SGHKS and CDR2 YYEKEE come from the germline V gene (reference sequence). With 0 bases clipped from V and 8 bases from J, the junction kept 11 bases outside the gene matches. The CDR3: CASSLELAALSHEQFF. The CDR3 DNA reads TGTGCCAGCAGCTTGGAGCTAGCGGCTCTGAGCCATGAGCAGTTCTTC. The whole variable domain, filled in from reference TRBV5-5 and TRBJ2-1, reads DAGVTQSPTHLIKTRGQQVTLRCSPISGHKSVSWYQQVLGQGPQFIFQYYEKEERGRGNFPDRFSARQFPNYSSELNVNALLLGDSALYLCASSLELAALSHEQFFGPGTRLTVL.

As concerns this clonotype: This likely traces to a read error, being one base from a far larger clone. J is TRBJ2-1 and V is TRBV24-1; tentatively, D is TRBD2 (6 bases). This CDR3 comprises 15 residues. CDR1 and CDR2 from the germline V gene are KGHDR and SFDVKD. V lost 3 bases, J lost 10 bases, and 18 bases lay in between. CDR3 in DNA: TGTGCCACCAGTGATCGGCTAGCGAGACCCTACGAGCAGTTCTTC. Translated, it gives CATSDRLARPYEQFF.

The chain has TRBV29-1 and TRBJ2-3; D gene uncertain. V gave up 4 bases and J gave up 5 bases, with 13 bases separating them. This CDR3 contains 13 residues. Germline-derived CDR1 and CDR2 are SQVTM and ANQGSEA. DNA for the CDR3: TGCAGCGTTGGGTGGAAAGTTCAAGATACGCAGTATTTT. It translates to CSVGWKVQDTQYF.

This clonotype was seen a handful of times. This sequence may be a read error, since a much larger clone differs from it by one base. V is TRBV11-1 and J is TRBJ1-1; D call uncertain. The CDR3 totals 13 residues. The germline gives CDR1 SGHAT, CDR2 FQDESV (reference sequence). CDR3 bases: TGTGCCAGCAGCTCCCAACAGAACGCTGAAGCTTTCTTT. This gives the protein CASSSQQNAEAFF. The variable domain in full, with the rest retrieved from reference TRBV11-1 and TRBJ1-1, is EAEVAQSPRYKITEKSQAVAFWCDPISGHATLYWYRQILGQGPELLVQFQDESVVDDSQLPKDRFSAERLKGVDSTLKIQPAELGDSAMYLCASSSQQNAEAFFGQGTRLTVV.

This chain uses TRBV30 with TRBJ2-1; 9 bases agree with TRBD2. CDR1 is GTSNPN, CDR2 SVGIG, per germline (reference sequence). The CDR3 runs 15 residues. The V gene end was trimmed by 2 bases and the J gene end by 0 bases; junction bases not matched to a gene: 2. DNA for the CDR3: TGTGCCTGGAGTTATAGCGGGAGCTCCTACAATGAGCAGTTCTTC. Protein sequence: CAWSYSGSSYNEQFF.

This clonotype has at least ten counts. The V call is TRBV12-3 or TRBV12-4, the J call TRBJ1-5; D is uncertain. V lost 7 bases and J 0 bases, leaving 13 bases between the germline ends. The CDR3 is 15 amino acids. The CDR3 nucleotides read TGTGCCAGCACGCGAGGAGTTTATAGCAATCAGCCCCAGCATTTT. As protein: CASTRGVYSNQPQHF.

Ten or more counts support this clonotype. The V and J genes are TRBV6-1 and TRBJ2-1; tentatively, D is TRBD2 (5 bases). The CDR3 spans 15 residues. Germline values: CDR1 MNHNS, CDR2 SASEGT. V gave up 7 bases and J gave up 6 bases, with 19 bases separating them. The CDR3 bases are TGTGCCAGCAAGGTCTGGGAGTCGAATAGCAATGAGCAGTTCTTC. Translating gives CASKVWESNSNEQFF.

V usage is TRBV11-2 and J usage is TRBJ2-4; D remains ambiguous. V was trimmed by 3 bases and J by 3 bases, leaving 12 bases between them. The CDR3 has 15 residues. From germline, CDR1 is SGHAT and CDR2 FQNNGV. CDR3 nucleotides: TGTGCCAGCAGCTTCAATCCAGGTGGCAAAAACATTCAGTACTTC. This translates into CASSFNPGGKNIQYF.

This clonotype has at least ten counts. The chain links TRBV11-3 to TRBJ2-5, with 7 bases fitting TRBD1. This CDR3 is built from 15 residues. Germline trimming cut 2 bases from V and 1 base from J; bases unmatched to any gene: 4. The germline V gene has CDR1 SGHNT and CDR2 YENEEA. CDR3 in DNA: TGTGCCAGCAGCTTATTGACAGGGTCCCAAGAGACCCAGTACTTC. The encoded protein is CASSLLTGSQETQYF.

This clonotype has more than one count but fewer than ten. The chain has TRBV19 and TRBJ2-2; 10 nucleotides agree with TRBD2. The trim removed 5 bases at V and 7 bases at J, leaving 7 bases unmatched. This CDR3 region has 15 residues. From germline, CDR1 is LNHDA and CDR2 SQIVND (reference sequence). CDR3 DNA: TGTGCCAGTAGTTCCAGCGGGAGGGTCGTCGGGGAGCTGTTTTTT. It codes for CASSSSGRVVGELFF.

This clonotype has a count of ten or more. This chain uses TRBV2 with TRBJ2-5, with TRBD2 identical over 7 bases. Trimming at V came to 3 bases and at J to 5 bases, leaving 0 bases not matched to a gene. This CDR3 region has 12 residues. Germline CDR1 SNHLY, CDR2 FYNNEI. CDR3 protein: CASSERGETQYF. CDR3 coding DNA: TGTGCCAGCAGTGAGCGGGGGGAGACCCAGTACTTC.

Concerning this clonotype: A read error is the likely source, as a far larger clone sits one nucleotide away. The chain links TRBV12-3 or TRBV12-4 to TRBJ2-7, with 7 bases lining up with TRBD2. This CDR3 spans 15 amino acids. V lost 5 bases to trimming and J lost 7 bases; unmatched junction nucleotides: 14. The CDR3 DNA is TGTGCCAGCAGTACCGTAGCAGCGGGGTACAATGAGCAGTACTTC. It yields the protein CASSTVAAGYNEQYF.

This clonotype came up many times. The rearrangement uses TRBV28 and TRBJ2-7; D may be TRBD1 (5 bases). V lost 6 bases, J lost 4 bases, and 22 bases lay in between. CDR3 length equals 16 residues. Germline V gene data show CDR1 as MDHEN and CDR2 as SYDVKM. The CDR3 DNA sequence: TGTGCCAGCAGAACGACATCCATGGGTAAGGGGTACGAGCAGTACTTC. Translated, it gives CASRTTSMGKGYEQYF.

The chain has TRBV3-1 and TRBJ1-3; 7 bases line up with TRBD1. Germline V CDR1 and CDR2: LGHDT, YNNKEL (reference sequence). The V segment lost 4 bases and the J segment 3 bases; nucleotides outside the gene matches: 3. CDR3 length: 14 residues. CDR3 bases: TGTGCCAGCAGCCGACAGGGAGGTGGAAACACCATATATTTT. Its protein product is CASSRQGGGNTIYF.

This clonotype was seen a handful of times. The J gene is TRBJ2-2, the V gene TRBV20-1; TRBD2 is a possible D gene (6 bases). Germline values: CDR1 DFQATT, CDR2 SNEGSKA (reference sequence). Trimming removed 5 bases at V and 6 bases at J, with 13 bases between. The CDR3 runs to 13 residues. DNA for the CDR3: TGCAGTGCTTCGGGGGAGGCGGCCGGGGAGCTGTTTTTT. Its translation is CSASGEAAGELFF.

The table lists this clonotype with a few counts. V gene TRBV28 combines with J gene TRBJ1-5; no definite D call. The CDR3 is 12 amino acids. Per the germline V gene, CDR1 is MDHEN and CDR2 is SYDVKM. V was trimmed by 6 bases and J by 5 bases, leaving 8 bases between them. The CDR3 is CASRSQDQPQHF. In DNA form, the CDR3 reads TGTGCCAGCAGATCCCAGGATCAGCCCCAGCATTTT.

A note on this clonotype: The junction departs from germline at one end; a sequencing error may be responsible. The chain joins TRBV11-2 to TRBJ2-7; 7 bases fit TRBD1. The CDR3 loop spans 15 amino acids. The germline V gene has CDR1 SGHAT and CDR2 FQNNGV. The chain's CDR3 is CASTNDREGTYEQCF. The CDR3 DNA reads as TGTGCCAGCACCAACGACAGGGAAGGAACCTACGAGCAGTGCTTC.

Only a few counts were recorded for this clonotype. V usage is TRBV20-1 and J usage is TRBJ2-7; D is ambiguous. Germline assignment: CDR1 DFQATT and CDR2 SNEGSKA (reference sequence). The CDR3 runs 13 residues. V lost 5 bases and J 2 bases, leaving 13 bases between the germline ends. The CDR3 nucleotides read TGCAGTGCTTCGGACCGCCGTACCTACGAGCAGTACTTC. It yields the protein CSASDRRTYEQYF.

This clonotype has only one observation. A junction end diverges from the germline sequence, so it may reflect a read error. This chain connects TRBV3-1 to TRBJ2-5; the match to TRBD2 covers 12 bases. The end of the DNA is better explained by TRBJ2-1, so the J call may be wrong. Germline V gene lookup returns CDR1 LGHDT and CDR2 YNNKEL (reference sequence). The CDR3 sequence is 15 residues long. In DNA form, the CDR3 reads TGTACCAGCAGCTACCTAGCGGGAGGGTACAATGAGCAGTTCTTC. Translated: CTSSYLAGGYNEQFF.

This clonotype was recorded at least ten times. V and J are TRBV5-1 and TRBJ2-7; perhaps TRBD2 as D (6 bases). The CDR3 runs to 14 residues. The germline V gene encodes CDR1 SGHRS and CDR2 YFSETQ. V gave up 3 bases and J gave up 2 bases, with 12 bases separating them. This chain's CDR3 is CASSSWEETYEQYF. For the CDR3, the DNA is TGCGCCAGCAGCTCGTGGGAGGAGACCTACGAGCAGTACTTC.

This clonotype was seen a few times. This chain links TRBV20-1 with TRBJ1-6; D uncertain. Trimming pared 3 bases from V and 6 bases from J, leaving 9 bases between. This CDR3 region has 13 residues. Per germline, CDR1 DFQATT and CDR2 SNEGSKA (reference sequence). DNA of the CDR3: TGCAGTGCTAGCCGGGCCCTTAATTCACCCCTCCACTTT. It codes for CSASRALNSPLHF.

V is TRBV15 and J is TRBJ2-4; D might be TRBD2 (6 bases). V was shortened by 9 bases and J by 7 bases, with 16 bases between the two germline ends. The CDR3 contains 13 residues. Germline V gene lookup returns CDR1 LNHNV and CDR2 YYDKDF (reference sequence). The CDR3: CATRRGASNIQYF. CDR3 in DNA: TGTGCCACGAGACGCGGGGCGAGTAACATTCAGTACTTC.

This clonotype was counted ten times or more. This chain links TRBV9 with TRBJ1-1; D call uncertain. V lost 7 bases and J lost 4, with 14 bases in between. The CDR3 loop spans 13 amino acids. Germline V gene lookup returns CDR1 SGDLS and CDR2 YYNGEE. DNA for the CDR3: TGTGCCAGCGGTTTGTCCGGGAGCACTGAAGCTTTCTTT. It is translated as CASGLSGSTEAFF.

There are many counts of this clonotype. V usage is TRBV6-5 and J usage is TRBJ1-2; D ambiguous. The V end lost 2 bases, the J end lost 3 bases, and 10 bases lay between the germline ends. Germline CDR1 reads MNHEY; CDR2 reads SVGAGI. The CDR3 covers 14 residues. The CDR3: CASSYDGLDYGYTF. The CDR3 nucleotides are TGTGCCAGCAGTTACGACGGTTTGGACTATGGCTACACCTTC.

Details on this clonotype: This may be a read error: a much more frequent sequence differs by one nucleotide. The rearrangement joins TRBV6-1 to TRBJ2-3; TRBD2 aligns across 7 bases. The CDR3 consists of 18 residues. Per the germline V gene, CDR1 is MNHNS and CDR2 is SASEGT. The CDR3 nucleotides read TGTGCCAGCAGTGTCACCCCCCGGGACTATCCCCCAGGAGATACGCGGTATTTT. Protein: CASSVTPRDYPPGDTRYF.

Turning to this clonotype: At one end the junction does not follow the germline gene, possibly because of a read error. This chain connects TRBV20-1 to TRBJ2-3, with D unresolved. Germline assignment: CDR1 DFQATT and CDR2 SNEGSKA (reference sequence). This CDR3 has 12 amino acids. CDR3 bases: TGCAGTGCTAGTCTCCCCACAGATACGCAATATTTT. Translation: CSASLPTDTQYF.

At least ten counts were recorded for this clonotype. V gene TRBV11-2 combines with J gene TRBJ2-3; a possible D gene is TRBD2 (6 bases). In germline, CDR1 is SGHAT, CDR2 FQNNGV. The CDR3 runs 13 residues. V dropped 3 bases and J dropped 4 bases, with 8 bases sitting between them. CDR3 protein: CASSFGGSDTQYF. In DNA form, the CDR3 reads TGTGCCAGCAGCTTCGGGGGTTCAGATACGCAGTATTTT.